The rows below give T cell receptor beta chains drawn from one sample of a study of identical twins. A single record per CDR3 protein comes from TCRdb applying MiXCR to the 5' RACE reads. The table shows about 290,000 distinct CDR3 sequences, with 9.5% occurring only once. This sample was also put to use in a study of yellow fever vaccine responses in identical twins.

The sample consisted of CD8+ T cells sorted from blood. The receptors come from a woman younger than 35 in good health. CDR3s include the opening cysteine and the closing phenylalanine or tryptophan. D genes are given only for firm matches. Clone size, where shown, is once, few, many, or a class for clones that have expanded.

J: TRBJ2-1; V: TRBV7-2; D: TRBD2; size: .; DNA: TGTGCCAGCAGCTTAGTTAGCGGGAGTATCAATGAGCAGTTCTTC; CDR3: CASSLVSGSINEQFF
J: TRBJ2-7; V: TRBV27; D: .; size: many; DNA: TGTGCCAGCAGTCATCGGGACGGCTACGAGCAGTACTTC; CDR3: CASSHRDGYEQYF
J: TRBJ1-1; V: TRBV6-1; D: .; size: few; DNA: TGTGCCAGCGAATATTTCGAAGCTTTCTTT; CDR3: CASEYFEAFF
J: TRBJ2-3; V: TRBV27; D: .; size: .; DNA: TGTGCCAGCAGTCCACCGGGGCTAGGTACAGATACGCAGTATTTT; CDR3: CASSPPGLGTDTQYF
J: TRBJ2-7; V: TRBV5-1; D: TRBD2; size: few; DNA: TGCGCCAGCAGCCCGGCCCTAGCGGGGGAACCCTACGAGCAGTACTTC; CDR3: CASSPALAGEPYEQYF
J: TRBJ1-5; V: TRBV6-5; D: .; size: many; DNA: TGTGCCAGCAGTTACTTATTGGGGGGCGATAATCAGCCCCAGCATTTT; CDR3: CASSYLLGGDNQPQHF
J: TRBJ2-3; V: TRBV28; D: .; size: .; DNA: TGTGCCAGCAGGACAGACACAGATACGCAGTATTTT; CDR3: CASRTDTDTQYF
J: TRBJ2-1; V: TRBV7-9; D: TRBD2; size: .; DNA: TGTGCCAGCAGCTTTGCTAGCGGATCCTACAATGAGCAGTTCTTC; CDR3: CASSFASGSYNEQFF
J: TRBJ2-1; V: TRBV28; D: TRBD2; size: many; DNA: TGTGCCAGCAGACACCTAGCGGGGGGGCCGAATGAGCAGTTCTTC; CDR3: CASRHLAGGPNEQFF
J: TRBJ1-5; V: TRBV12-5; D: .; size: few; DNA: TGTGCTAGTGGTCCCAACAATCAGCCCCAGCATTTT; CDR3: CASGPNNQPQHF
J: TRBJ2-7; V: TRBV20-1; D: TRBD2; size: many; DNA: TGCAGTGGGACTAGCGGGATGTACGAGCAGTACTTC; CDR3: CSGTSGMYEQYF
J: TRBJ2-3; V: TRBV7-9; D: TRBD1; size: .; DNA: TGTGCCAGCACGACAGGGTTAACAGATACGCAGTATTTT; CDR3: CASTTGLTDTQYF
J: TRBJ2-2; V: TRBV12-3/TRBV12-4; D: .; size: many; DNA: TGTGCCAGCAGCTCATTTGGGGAAATGGACACCGGGGAGCTGGTTTTT; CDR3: CASSSFGEMDTGELVF
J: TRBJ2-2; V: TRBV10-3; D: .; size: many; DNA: TGTGCCATCAGTGAGGCCCCCGGGACTGGTACCGGGGAGCTGTTTTTT; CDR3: CAISEAPGTGTGELFF
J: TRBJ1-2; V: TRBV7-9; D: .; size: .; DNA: TGTGCCAGCAGCTTTCCTGGGTCTCTAGCTGGCTACACCTTC; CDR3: CASSFPGSLAGYTF
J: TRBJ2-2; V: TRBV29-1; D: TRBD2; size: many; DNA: TGCAGCGCGGGGACTAGCTACACCGGGGAGCTGTTTTTT; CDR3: CSAGTSYTGELFF